The 22 T cell receptor beta chains listed next were all sequenced from one sample in a study of pediatric ulcerative colitis. Using immunoSEQ multiplex PCR, the repertoire was profiled, and TCRdb retains in-frame clones only, with some absent. The table records roughly 19,000 clones, less than 85% of them present only once. Rectal tissue came from one to two pinch biopsies taken at colonoscopy. What was sequenced was gut tissue. Receptor source: a boy aged 10-17 years with moderate ulcerative colitis.

The chain uses TRBV21-1 and TRBJ2-7; TRBD2 reflects the table's D call only, with no check against the DNA. TRBV21-1 is a known pseudogene. The CDR3 spans 15 residues. The CDR3 DNA reads as TGTGCCAGCAGCCTTGGGAGTCCTCCCCCCTACGAGCAGTACTTC. Translated: CASSLGSPPPYEQYF.

V and J are TRBV7-2 and TRBJ2-5; D might be TRBD1 or TRBD2, each matching 6 bases. CDR3 length: 14 residues. V lost 3 bases, J lost 4 bases, and 12 bases lay in between. Germline lookup yields CDR1 SGHTA and CDR2 FQGNSA. For the CDR3, the DNA is TGTGCCAGCAGCTTGGGGGGCAGGGCAGAGACCCAGTACTTC. This translates into CASSLGGRAETQYF.

V and J are TRBV7-9 and TRBJ1-2; possibly TRBD1 for D (6 bases). Germline CDR1 SEHNR, CDR2 FQNEAQ (reference sequence). This CDR3 contains 16 residues. V was cut by 8 bases and J by 5 bases, with 24 bases left in between. CDR3 sequence: CASQRGSPRPPYGYTF. The CDR3 coding sequence is TGTGCCAGCCAGAGGGGGAGCCCACGACCCCCGTATGGCTACACCTTC. The full variable domain, rest sourced from reference TRBV7-9 and TRBJ1-2, is DTGVSQNPRHKITKRGQNVTFRCDPISEHNRLYWYRQTLGQGPEFLTYFQNEAQLEKSRLLSDRFSAERPKGSFSTLEIQRTEQGDSAMYLCASQRGSPRPPYGYTFGSGTRLTVV.

The count of this clone is one. The genes are TRBV4-2 and TRBJ2-3; D gene uncertain. The CDR3 consists of 17 residues. V was pared by 1 base and J by 0 bases, with 14 bases between. Germline-derived CDR1 and CDR2 are LGHNA and YNFKEQ. DNA for the CDR3: TGTGCCAGCAGCCAAGGGTCGGCAGGCAAGAGCACAGATACGCAGTATTTT. It is translated as CASSQGSAGKSTDTQYF.

This clone was detected only a few times. The J gene is TRBJ1-5, the V gene TRBV2; 7 bases fit TRBD1. With 6 bases clipped from V and 15 bases from J, the junction kept 8 bases outside the gene matches. The CDR3 spans 11 residues. The V gene's germline CDR1 is SNHLY and CDR2 FYNNEI. The CDR3 DNA is TGTGCCAGCAGCTTAAAGGACAGGAGGCATTTT. Its protein product is CASSLKDRRHF.

The chain has TRBV27 and TRBJ1-1, with D hard to call. Germline V gene sequence: CDR1 MNHEY, CDR2 SMNVEV (reference sequence). The CDR3 is 14 residues long. Between the trimmed V and J ends, which lost 5 bases and 2 bases, there was a span of 12 bases. The CDR3 sequence: CASSHQTGNTEAFF. CDR3 nucleotide sequence: TGTGCCAGCAGTCACCAAACGGGCAACACTGAAGCTTTCTTT.

The chain recombines TRBV7-9 with TRBJ1-1; 7 bases are a match to TRBD1. This CDR3 region has 16 residues. The V gene's germline CDR1 is SEHNR and CDR2 FQNEAQ (reference sequence). The J segment lost 0 bases and the V segment lost 5 bases, leaving 9 bases of the junction unmatched. CDR3 DNA sequence: TGTGCCAGCAGCCCCGGGGCAGGGGGAGTGAACACTGAAGCTTTCTTT. Translation gives CASSPGAGGVNTEAFF.

This clone was found once. The chain couples TRBV6-1 to TRBJ1-1, with 7 bases aligning to TRBD1. The CDR3 is 15 residues long. Germline CDR1 and CDR2: MNHNS and SASEGT. Germline trimming cut 4 bases from V and 1 base from J; bases unmatched to any gene: 6. CDR3: CASSAGGGGNTEAFF. DNA of the CDR3: TGTGCCAGCAGTGCAGGGGGGGGAGGGAACACTGAAGCTTTCTTT.

The chain recombines TRBV6-5 with TRBJ1-2, with no clear D. This CDR3 contains 12 residues. The V and J ends lost 6 bases and 9 bases respectively, with 14 bases between them. Germline V gives CDR1 MNHEY, CDR2 SVGAGI. The CDR3 DNA reads as TGTGCCAGCAGACCCGCGGCAGGTAGCTACACCTTC. This encodes CASRPAAGSYTF.

This clone was found a few times. The chain links TRBV29-1 to TRBJ1-1; unclear D gene. In germline, CDR1 is SQVTM, CDR2 ANQGSEA. This CDR3 is built from 14 residues. V lost 3 bases, J lost 0 bases, and 11 bases lay in between. The CDR3 here is CSVDLSGVNTEAFF. For the CDR3, the DNA is TGCAGCGTTGATTTGTCAGGAGTGAACACTGAAGCTTTCTTT.

This clone was seen a handful of times. The V gene is TRBV6-6, the J gene TRBJ1-6; D call uncertain. Between the trimmed V and J ends, which lost 2 bases and 10 bases, there was a span of 12 bases. Germline V gives CDR1 MNHNY, CDR2 SVGAGI (reference sequence). The CDR3 is 14 amino acids. The CDR3 DNA sequence: TGTGCCAGCAGTTACGATGGGTCTAGGTCACCCCTCCACTTT. This gives the protein CASSYDGSRSPLHF.

The table lists this clone with a count of one. V and J are TRBV27 and TRBJ2-5, with D perhaps TRBD1 (6 bases). Looked up from germline, CDR1 is MNHEY and CDR2 is SMNVEV (reference sequence). The V gene lost 3 bases and the J gene lost 3 bases, with 8 bases spanning the gap. This CDR3 has 13 residues. The CDR3 sequence: CASSFQGKETQYF. As DNA, the CDR3 is TGTGCCAGCAGTTTCCAGGGGAAAGAGACCCAGTACTTC.

The rearrangement links TRBV1 to TRBJ2-1; TRBD1 is taken as the D call from the table, unchecked against the DNA. TRBV1 is termed a pseudogene. The CDR3 has 18 amino acids. CDR3 in amino acids: CTSSRLGARTGGDNEQFF. As DNA, the CDR3 is TGCACCAGCAGCCGGCTCGGTGCTCGAACAGGGGGGGACAATGAGCAGTTCTTC.

The chain combines TRBV7-9 with TRBJ2-7, with D hard to call. CDR3 length: 14 residues. With 1 base removed from V and 5 bases from J, the gap between germline ends came to 12 bases. CDR1 is SEHNR, CDR2 FQNEAQ, per germline (reference sequence). CDR3 protein: CASSLVGRLNEQYF. The DNA for the CDR3 is TGTGCCAGCAGCTTAGTGGGAAGGCTGAACGAGCAGTACTTC.

The rearrangement uses TRBV13 and TRBJ1-2, with 9 bases aligning to TRBD1. The CDR3 covers 15 residues. The germline gives CDR1 PRHDT, CDR2 FYEKMQ (reference sequence). V lost 3 bases to trimming and J lost 2 bases; unmatched junction nucleotides: 4. The CDR3 nucleotides read TGTGCCAGCAGCTTTAACAGGGGGCTCAACTATGGCTACACCTTC. Its translation is CASSFNRGLNYGYTF.

This chain joins TRBV2 and TRBJ2-2; the match to TRBD2 covers 12 bases. The CDR3 spans 15 residues. V was clipped by 4 bases and J by 9 bases; unmatched bases: 6. CDR1 and CDR2 from the germline V gene are SNHLY and FYNNEI. This CDR3 reads CASSVRTSGKRELFF. In nucleotides, the CDR3 is TGTGCCAGCAGTGTACGGACTAGCGGGAAGCGGGAGCTGTTTTTT. Filled out from reference TRBV2 and TRBJ2-2, the complete variable domain reads EPEVTQTPSHQVTQMGQEVILRCVPISNHLYFYWYRQILGQKVEFLVSFYNNEISEKSEIFDDQFSVERPDGSNFTLKIRSTKLEDSAMYFCASSVRTSGKRELFFGEGSRLTVL.

The gene calls are TRBV6-1 and TRBJ1-6, with D perhaps TRBD1 (5 bases). Trimming removed 3 bases at V and 2 bases at J, with 8 bases between. The CDR3 totals 15 residues. Germline V CDR1 and CDR2: MNHNS, SASEGT. The CDR3 is CASSDRAAYNSPLHF. In nucleotides, the CDR3 is TGTGCCAGCAGTGACAGGGCCGCCTATAATTCACCCCTCCACTTT.

The rearrangement links TRBV4-2 to TRBJ2-7; D unresolved. Germline V CDR1 and CDR2: LGHNA, YNFKEQ. The V and J ends lost 0 bases and 2 bases respectively, with 11 bases between them. The CDR3 runs to 15 residues. The DNA of the CDR3 is TGTGCCAGCAGCCAAGACTGGAACAAAGCCTACGAGCAGTACTTC. Translated, it gives CASSQDWNKAYEQYF.

The genes are TRBV5-1 and TRBJ2-1; D is ambiguous. The ends were cut back, 2 bases at V and 8 bases at J, with 8 bases in the middle. Germline V gene lookup returns CDR1 SGHRS and CDR2 YFSETQ. The CDR3 consists of 12 residues. For the CDR3, the DNA is TGCGCCAGCAGCTTTGAGCGACATGAGCAGTTCTTC. This encodes CASSFERHEQFF. Looking up the rest from reference TRBV5-1 and TRBJ2-1 gives the full variable domain: KAGVTQTPRYLIKTRGQQVTLSCSPISGHRSVSWYQQTPGQGLQFLFEYFSETQRNKGNFPGRFSGRQFSNSRSEMNVSTLELGDSALYLCASSFERHEQFFGPGTRLTVL.

This clone has just one count. V usage is TRBV6-5 and J usage is TRBJ2-5, with D maybe TRBD2 (6 bases). The CDR3 consists of 15 residues. Germline CDR1 is MNHEY and CDR2 is SVGAGI. Trimming shortened V by 6 bases and J by 2 bases, and 16 bases separated the two germline ends. The CDR3 sequence is CASSTTAGSQETQYF. The CDR3 region has the DNA TGTGCCAGCAGCACCACCGCGGGGAGTCAAGAGACCCAGTACTTC.

This clone is medium-sized (0.01 to 0.1%). This chain uses TRBV23-1 with TRBJ1-6; the D is unclear. TRBV23-1 is an ORF for which the function is uncertain. This CDR3 comprises 14 residues. Trimming removed 3 bases from V and 11 bases from J, with 14 bases in between. CDR3 coding DNA: TGCGCCAGCAGTCATCGCACCCTTCGGACACCCCTCCACTTT. Translated, it gives CASSHRTLRTPLHF.

There are a few counts of this clone. The V and J genes are TRBV9 and TRBJ2-2; 9 bases align to TRBD1. The CDR3 covers 15 residues. Germline-derived CDR1 and CDR2 are SGDLS and YYNGEE. Trimming took 0 bases from V and 8 from J; bases not matched to a gene: 5. For the CDR3, the DNA is TGTGCCAGCAGCGTAGAACAGGGGGCAAGAGGGGAGCTGTTTTTT. It specifies CASSVEQGARGELFF.